These T cell receptor beta chains were read from a single sample in a study of shared clonotypes between healthy human individuals. Method: immunoSEQ multiplex PCR; TCRdb's copy keeps in-frame clones and lacks some. The data show 650,000 to 800,000 clones, approximately 77% seen once. Source material: memory CD4+ T cells sorted from blood. The receptors stem from a woman aged 25 to 39 in good health. CDR3s include the opening cysteine and the closing phenylalanine or tryptophan. D genes are given only for firm matches. Clone sizes are given selectively: once, few, many, or a class where the clone is expanded.

. | TRBJ1-4 | TRBV25-1 | TRBD1 | CACAGGGEKLFF | TGTGCCTGCGCAGGGGGCGGTGAAAAACTGTTTTTT
once | TRBJ2-1 | TRBV5-6 | . | CASSHGDGRNYNEQFF | TGTGCCAGCAGCCATGGGGACGGTCGAAACTACAATGAGCAGTTCTTC
. | TRBJ1-3 | TRBV6-1 | . | CASSGDRGLSGNTIYF | TGTGCCAGCAGTGGCGACCGGGGACTCTCTGGAAACACCATATATTTT
. | TRBJ2-3 | TRBV18 | . | CASSPPTDTQYF | TGTGCCAGCTCACCACCTACAGATACGCAGTATTTT
. | TRBJ2-2 | TRBV11-2 | . | CASSSPSVRGTGELFF | TGTGCCAGCAGCTCCCCCTCGGTAAGGGGCACCGGGGAGCTGTTTTTT
. | TRBJ2-5 | TRBV5-1 | TRBD2 | CASSQGLAGGETQYF | TGCGCCAGCAGCCAGGGACTAGCGGGAGGGGAGACCCAGTACTTC
. | TRBJ2-3 | TRBV6-5 | . | CASSPRGATDTQYF | TGTGCCAGCAGTCCCCGGGGAGCCACAGATACGCAGTATTTT
. | TRBJ1-5 | TRBV30 | TRBD1 | CACQTGTGGMFQPQHF | TGTGCCTGTCAAACCGGGACAGGGGGCATGTTTCAGCCCCAGCATTTT
. | TRBJ1-1 | TRBV21-1 | . | CASTPTNTEAFF | TGTGCCAGCACCCCAACGAACACTGAAGCTTTCTTT
few | TRBJ2-7 | TRBV11-2 | TRBD2 | CASSFRLTASGRSEQYF | TGTGCCAGCAGCTTTCGGCTAACGGCCAGCGGGAGGAGCGAGCAGTACTTC
. | TRBJ2-2 | TRBV6-5 | TRBD2 | CASRTGLAGSGELFF | TGTGCCAGCAGGACGGGACTAGCGGGTTCCGGGGAGCTGTTTTTT
. | TRBJ1-2 | TRBV19 | . | CASLPGRMGGYTF | TGTGCCTCACTACCCGGGAGAATGGGTGGCTACACCTTC
once | TRBJ2-3 | TRBV4-1 | TRBD2 | CASSRGTSGGTDTQYF | TGCGCCAGCAGCCGCGGGACTAGCGGGGGCACAGATACGCAGTATTTT
. | TRBJ1-1 | TRBV27 | TRBD1 | CASRSRQGSPEAFF | TGTGCCAGCAGATCACGACAGGGGTCTCCCGAAGCTTTCTTT
. | TRBJ1-1 | TRBV5-5 | . | CASSLPPGNTEAFF | TGTGCCAGCAGCTTACCCCCAGGGAACACTGAAGCTTTCTTT
. | TRBJ2-7 | TRBV5-4 | TRBD1 | CASSRTGQDYEQYF | TGTGCCAGCAGCCGGACGGGACAGGACTACGAGCAGTACTTC
. | TRBJ1-5 | TRBV18 | TRBD1 | CASSPRTGRQPQHF | TGTGCCAGCTCACCACGGACAGGGAGGCAGCCCCAGCATTTT
. | TRBJ1-2 | TRBV28 | . | CASSSQGKDTF | TGTGCCAGCAGTTCTCAAGGCAAGGACACCTTC
. | TRBJ1-3 | TRBV5-1 | . | CASSPGTPGNTIYF | TGCGCCAGCAGCCCGGGGACCCCTGGAAACACCATATATTTT
. | TRBJ2-5 | TRBV9 | . | CASSVTGGSQTQYF | TGTGCCAGCAGCGTAACTGGAGGGAGTCAGACCCAGTACTTC
once | TRBJ2-7 | TRBV2 | TRBD2 | CASTWSSGRSEEQYF | TGTGCCAGCACCTGGAGTAGCGGGAGGTCTGAAGAGCAGTACTTC
. | TRBJ1-5 | TRBV7-9 | TRBD1 | CASSPRPGQGIQPQHF | TGTGCCAGCAGCCCCCGGCCGGGACAGGGTATACAGCCCCAGCATTTT
. | TRBJ1-5 | TRBV28 | . | CASRAPNQPQHF | TGTGCCAGCAGGGCGCCCAATCAGCCCCAGCATTTT
. | TRBJ1-2 | TRBV6-1 | . | CASSEEVDRSYTF | TGTGCCAGCAGTGAAGAGGTAGACAGAAGCTACACCTTC
. | TRBJ1-1 | TRBV6-5 | . | CASSISRGPTEAFF | TGTGCCAGCAGCATATCTCGGGGGCCCACTGAAGCTTTCTTT
. | TRBJ1-3 | TRBV18 | . | CASVRDISSGNTIYF | TGTGCCAGCGTCCGGGACATCAGCTCTGGAAACACCATATATTTT
many | TRBJ2-2 | TRBV9 | . | CASSVGPSGELFF | TGTGCCAGCAGCGTAGGGCCCTCTGGGGAGCTGTTTTTT
. | TRBJ2-1 | TRBV6-6 | . | CASSRDRYNEQFF | TGTGCCAGCTCTAGGGACCGTTACAATGAGCAGTTCTTC
few | TRBJ2-3 | TRBV6-4 | TRBD2 | CASSDRLGTSGSIGVRRDTQYF | TGTGCCAGCAGTGACCGCTTAGGGACTAGCGGGAGTATCGGAGTCCGGAGAGATACGCAGTATTTT
. | TRBJ2-3 | TRBV5-1 | . | CASSLGFGTDTQYF | TGCGCCAGCAGCTTAGGTTTCGGCACAGATACGCAGTATTTT
. | TRBJ1-2 | TRBV28 | . | CASSSGQSNYGYTF | TGTGCCAGCAGTTCAGGACAGTCTAACTATGGCTACACCTTC
few | TRBJ2-1 | TRBV15 | . | CATSRQGQYNEQFF | TGTGCCACCAGCAGACAGGGCCAATACAATGAGCAGTTCTTC
. | TRBJ1-4 | TRBV2 | TRBD1 | CASRTGTGNEKLFF | TGTGCCAGCAGAACCGGGACAGGCAATGAAAAACTGTTTTTT
once | TRBJ1-2 | TRBV7-9 | . | CASSYTGRGVPNYGYTF | TGTGCCAGCAGCTATACGGGCAGGGGCGTCCCTAACTATGGCTACACCTTC
. | TRBJ2-3 | TRBV28 | TRBD2 | CASSQRTSGRPDTQYF | TGTGCCAGCAGCCAGAGGACTAGCGGGAGGCCAGATACGCAGTATTTT
. | TRBJ1-1 | TRBV30 | . | CASQRVNTEAFF | TGTGCCTCACAGCGGGTGAACACTGAAGCTTTCTTT
. | TRBJ2-1 | TRBV10-1 | TRBD1 | CASGPQGATKGEQFF | TGCGCCAGCGGACCACAGGGGGCTACAAAGGGTGAGCAGTTCTTC
. | TRBJ2-7 | TRBV19 | . | CASRDSGKIEYEQYF | TGTGCCAGTAGGGACAGCGGGAAGATCGAGTACGAGCAGTACTTC
. | TRBJ1-2 | TRBV14 | TRBD1 | CASSPPGTAIPGGYTF | TGTGCCAGCAGCCCCCCCGGGACAGCGATTCCGGGGGGCTACACCTTC
few | TRBJ1-1 | TRBV29-1 | . | CSVLPDFRNTEAFF | .
. | TRBJ2-5 | TRBV19 | TRBD2 | CASGIAGAQETQYF | TGTGCCAGTGGGATAGCGGGCGCCCAAGAGACCCAGTACTTC
. | TRBJ1-3 | TRBV11-2 | TRBD1 | CASSLVGQGAGNTIYF | TGTGCCAGCAGCTTAGTCGGGCAGGGGGCTGGAAACACCATATATTTT
. | TRBJ2-3 | TRBV2 | TRBD2 | CASSQLAGVDTQYF | TGTGCCAGCAGCCAACTAGCGGGAGTGGATACGCAGTATTTT
many | TRBJ1-2 | TRBV29-1 | TRBD1 | CSVPLGTGGSANYGYTF | TGCAGCGTCCCTCTAGGGACAGGGGGCTCGGCTAACTATGGCTACACCTTC
. | TRBJ2-5 | TRBV11-3 | . | CASSQTRETQYF | TGTGCCAGCAGCCAGACTAGGGAGACCCAGTACTTC
. | TRBJ2-1 | TRBV5-1 | . | CASSLDAGGNEQFF | TGCGCCAGCAGCTTGGACGCAGGGGGGAATGAGCAGTTCTTC
. | TRBJ1-4 | TRBV25-1 | TRBD1 | CASSETTRQGREKLFF | TGTGCCAGCAGTGAAACCACACGACAGGGACGTGAAAAACTGTTTTTT
. | TRBJ2-7 | TRBV27 | . | CASSFARLRTCGYEQYF | TGTGCCAGCAGTTTTGCCAGGCTTCGGACGTGCGGTTACGAGCAGTACTTC
. | TRBJ2-3 | TRBV15 | . | CATSRASTDRQYF | TGTGCCACCAGCAGAGCATCGACGGACAGGCAGTATTTT
. | TRBJ2-1 | TRBV2 | . | CASSGLSNEQFF | TGTGCCAGCAGTGGACTTTCGAATGAGCAGTTCTTC
. | TRBJ2-2 | TRBV9 | TRBD1 | CASSVVPGTERTGELFF | TGTGCCAGCAGCGTAGTTCCAGGGACAGAACGCACCGGGGAGCTGTTTTTT
. | TRBJ1-1 | TRBV28 | . | CASSLVQIGAFF | TGTGCCAGCAGTTTAGTACAGATTGGCGCTTTCTTT